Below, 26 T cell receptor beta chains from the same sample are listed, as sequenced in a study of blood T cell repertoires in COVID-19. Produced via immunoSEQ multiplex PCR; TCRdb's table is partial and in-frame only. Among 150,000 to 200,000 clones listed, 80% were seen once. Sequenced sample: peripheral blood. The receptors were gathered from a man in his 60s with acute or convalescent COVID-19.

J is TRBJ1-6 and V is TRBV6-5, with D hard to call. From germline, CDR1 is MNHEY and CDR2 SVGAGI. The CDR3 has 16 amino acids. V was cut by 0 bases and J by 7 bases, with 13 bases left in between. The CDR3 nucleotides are TGTGCCAGCAGTTACTCGATGCTGGGGAGGAATTCACCCCTCCACTTT. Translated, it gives CASSYSMLGRNSPLHF.

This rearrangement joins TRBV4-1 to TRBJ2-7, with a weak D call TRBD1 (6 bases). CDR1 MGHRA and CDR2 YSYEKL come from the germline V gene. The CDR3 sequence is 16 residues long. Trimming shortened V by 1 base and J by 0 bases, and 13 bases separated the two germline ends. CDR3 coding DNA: TGCGCCAGCAGCCAAGCCCCCTCGACAGGCTCCTACGAGCAGTACTTC. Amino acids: CASSQAPSTGSYEQYF.

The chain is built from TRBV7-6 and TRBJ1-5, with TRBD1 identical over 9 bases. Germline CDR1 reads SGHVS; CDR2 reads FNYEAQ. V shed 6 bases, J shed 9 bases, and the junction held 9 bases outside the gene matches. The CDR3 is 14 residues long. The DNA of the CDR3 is TGTGCCAGCAGTCCGGGACAGGGAATTCCGCCCCAGCATTTT. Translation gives CASSPGQGIPPQHF.

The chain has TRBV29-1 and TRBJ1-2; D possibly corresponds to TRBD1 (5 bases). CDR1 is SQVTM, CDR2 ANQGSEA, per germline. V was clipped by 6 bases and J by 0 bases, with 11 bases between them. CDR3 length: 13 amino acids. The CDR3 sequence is CSVHTTANYGYTF. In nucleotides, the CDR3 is TGCAGCGTCCACACGACAGCTAACTATGGCTACACCTTC.

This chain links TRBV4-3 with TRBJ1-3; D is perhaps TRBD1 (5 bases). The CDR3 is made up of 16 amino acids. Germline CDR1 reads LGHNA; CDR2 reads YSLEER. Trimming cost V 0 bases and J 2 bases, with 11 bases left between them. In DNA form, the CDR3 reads TGCGCCAGCAGCCAAGATCCCAGGGCACCTGGAAACACCATATATTTT. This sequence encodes CASSQDPRAPGNTIYF.

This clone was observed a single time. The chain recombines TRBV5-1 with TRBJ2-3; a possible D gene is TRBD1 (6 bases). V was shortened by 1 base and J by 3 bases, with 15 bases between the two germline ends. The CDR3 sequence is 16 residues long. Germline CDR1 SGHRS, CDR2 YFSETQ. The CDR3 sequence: CASSLLVAGETDTQYF. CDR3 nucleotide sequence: TGCGCCAGCAGCTTGTTGGTGGCAGGGGAAACAGATACGCAGTATTTT.

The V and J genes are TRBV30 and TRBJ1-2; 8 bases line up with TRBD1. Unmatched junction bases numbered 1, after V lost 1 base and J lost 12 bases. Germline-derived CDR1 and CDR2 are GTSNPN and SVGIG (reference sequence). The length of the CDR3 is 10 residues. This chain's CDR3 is CAWSGRGHTF. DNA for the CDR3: TGTGCCTGGAGTGGCAGGGGGCACACCTTC. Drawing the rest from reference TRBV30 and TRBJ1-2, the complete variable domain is SQTIHQWPATLVQPVGSPLSLECTVEGTSNPNLYWYRQAAGRGLQLLFYSVGIGQISSEVPQNLSASRPQDRQFILSSKKLLLSDSGFYLCAWSGRGHTFGSGTRLTVV.

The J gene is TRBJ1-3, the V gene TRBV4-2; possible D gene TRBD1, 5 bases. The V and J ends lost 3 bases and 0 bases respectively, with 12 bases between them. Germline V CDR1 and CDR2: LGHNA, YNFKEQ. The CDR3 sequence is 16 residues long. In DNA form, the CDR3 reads TGTGCCAGCAGCCAGCCGGGACTGAGCTCTGGAAACACCATATATTTT. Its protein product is CASSQPGLSSGNTIYF.

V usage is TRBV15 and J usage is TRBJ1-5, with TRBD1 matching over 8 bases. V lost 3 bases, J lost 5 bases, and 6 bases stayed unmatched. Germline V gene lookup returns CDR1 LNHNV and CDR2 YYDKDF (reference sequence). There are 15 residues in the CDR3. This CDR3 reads CATSSDRGYDQPQHF. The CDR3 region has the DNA TGTGCCACCAGCAGCGACAGGGGTTACGATCAGCCCCAGCATTTT.

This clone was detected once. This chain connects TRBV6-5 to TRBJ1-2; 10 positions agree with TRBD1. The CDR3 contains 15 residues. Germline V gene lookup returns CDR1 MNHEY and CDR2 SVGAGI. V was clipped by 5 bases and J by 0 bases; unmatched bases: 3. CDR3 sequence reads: CASSTGTGANYGYTF. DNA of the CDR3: TGTGCCAGCAGTACCGGGACAGGGGCTAACTATGGCTACACCTTC.

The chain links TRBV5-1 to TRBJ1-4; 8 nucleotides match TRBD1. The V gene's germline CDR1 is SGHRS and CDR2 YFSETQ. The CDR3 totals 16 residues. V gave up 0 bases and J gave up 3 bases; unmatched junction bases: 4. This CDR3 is CASSLAPQGANEKLFF. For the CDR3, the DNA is TGCGCCAGCAGCTTGGCCCCACAGGGGGCTAATGAAAAACTGTTTTTT.

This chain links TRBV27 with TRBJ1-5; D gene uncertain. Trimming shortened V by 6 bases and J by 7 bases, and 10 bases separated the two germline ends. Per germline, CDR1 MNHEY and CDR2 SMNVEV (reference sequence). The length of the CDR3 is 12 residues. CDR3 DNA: TGTGCCAGCAGGGGTTTCGGGCAGCCCCAGCATTTT. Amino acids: CASRGFGQPQHF.

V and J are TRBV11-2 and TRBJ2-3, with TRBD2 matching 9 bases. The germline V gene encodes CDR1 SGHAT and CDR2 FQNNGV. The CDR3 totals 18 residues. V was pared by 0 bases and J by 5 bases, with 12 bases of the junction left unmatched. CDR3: CASSLEAGGHLRVDTQYF. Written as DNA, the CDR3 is TGTGCCAGCAGCTTAGAAGCGGGGGGACATTTGCGCGTAGATACGCAGTATTTT. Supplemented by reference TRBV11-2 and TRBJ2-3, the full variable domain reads EAGVAQSPRYKIIEKRQSVAFWCNPISGHATLYWYQQILGQGPKLLIQFQNNGVVDDSQLPKDRFSAERLKGVDSTLKIQPAKLEDSAVYLCASSLEAGGHLRVDTQYFGPGTRLTVL.

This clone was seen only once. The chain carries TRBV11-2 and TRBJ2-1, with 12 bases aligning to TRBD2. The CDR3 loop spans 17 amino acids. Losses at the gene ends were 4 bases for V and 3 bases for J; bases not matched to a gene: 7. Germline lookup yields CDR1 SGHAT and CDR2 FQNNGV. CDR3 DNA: TGTGCCAGCAGCTCGAGGACTAGCGGGATTATCTACAATGAGCAGTTCTTC. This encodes CASSSRTSGIIYNEQFF.

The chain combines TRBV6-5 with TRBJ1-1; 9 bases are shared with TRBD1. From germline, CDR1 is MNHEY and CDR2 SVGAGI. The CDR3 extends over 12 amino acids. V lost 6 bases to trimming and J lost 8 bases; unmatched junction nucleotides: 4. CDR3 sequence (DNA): TGTGCCAGCAGCAACAGGGGGCCCGAAGCTTTCTTT. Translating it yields CASSNRGPEAFF.

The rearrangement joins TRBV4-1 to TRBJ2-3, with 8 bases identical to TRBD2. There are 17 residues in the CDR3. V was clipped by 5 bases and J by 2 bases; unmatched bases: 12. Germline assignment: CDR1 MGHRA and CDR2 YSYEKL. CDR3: CASSGRAREGLTDTQYF. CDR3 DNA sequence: TGCGCCAGCAGCGGGAGAGCTCGGGAGGGTCTCACAGATACGCAGTATTTT.

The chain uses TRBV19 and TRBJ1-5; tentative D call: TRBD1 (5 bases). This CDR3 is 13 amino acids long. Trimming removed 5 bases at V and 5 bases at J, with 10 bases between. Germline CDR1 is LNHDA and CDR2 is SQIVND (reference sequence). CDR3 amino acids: CASSFSRDQPQHF. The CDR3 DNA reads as TGTGCCAGTAGTTTTTCCAGGGATCAGCCCCAGCATTTT.

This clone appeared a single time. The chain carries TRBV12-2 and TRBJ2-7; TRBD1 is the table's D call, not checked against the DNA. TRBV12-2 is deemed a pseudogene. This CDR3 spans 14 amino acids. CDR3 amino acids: CASRRGQGAYEQYF. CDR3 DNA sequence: TGTGCAAGTCGCCGGGGACAGGGGGCCTACGAGCAGTACTTC.

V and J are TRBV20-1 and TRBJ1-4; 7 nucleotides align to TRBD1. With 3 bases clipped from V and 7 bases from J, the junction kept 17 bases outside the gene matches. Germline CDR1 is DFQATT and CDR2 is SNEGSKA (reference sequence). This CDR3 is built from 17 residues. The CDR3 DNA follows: TGCAGTGCTAGTGACGTACTCGGAACAGGGGCCAGTGAAAAACTGTTTTTT. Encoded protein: CSASDVLGTGASEKLFF.

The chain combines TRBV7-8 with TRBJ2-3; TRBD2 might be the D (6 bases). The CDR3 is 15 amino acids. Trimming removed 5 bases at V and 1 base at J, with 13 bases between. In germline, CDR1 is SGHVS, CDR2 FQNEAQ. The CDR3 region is CASSPRLEGTDTQYF. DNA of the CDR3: TGTGCCAGCAGCCCGCGACTAGAGGGCACAGATACGCAGTATTTT.

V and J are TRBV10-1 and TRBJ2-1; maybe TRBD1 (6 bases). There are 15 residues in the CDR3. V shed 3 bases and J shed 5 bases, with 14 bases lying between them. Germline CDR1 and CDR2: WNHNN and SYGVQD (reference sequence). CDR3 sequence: CASSDDGTPNNEQFF. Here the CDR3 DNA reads TGCGCCAGCAGTGATGACGGGACACCTAACAATGAGCAGTTCTTC.

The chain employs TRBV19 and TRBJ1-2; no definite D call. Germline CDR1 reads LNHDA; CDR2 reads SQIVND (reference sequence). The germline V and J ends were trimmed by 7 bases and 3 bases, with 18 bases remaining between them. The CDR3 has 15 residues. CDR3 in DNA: TGTGCCAGTAACGGCTATCAGTTCGGGGACTATGGCTACACCTTC. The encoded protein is CASNGYQFGDYGYTF.

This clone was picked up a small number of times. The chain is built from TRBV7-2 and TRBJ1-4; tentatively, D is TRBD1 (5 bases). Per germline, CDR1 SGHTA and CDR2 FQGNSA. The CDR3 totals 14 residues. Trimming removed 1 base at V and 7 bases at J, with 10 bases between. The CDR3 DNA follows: TGTGCCAGCAGCTTAGGGTTAGGGGTTGAAAAACTGTTTTTT. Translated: CASSLGLGVEKLFF.

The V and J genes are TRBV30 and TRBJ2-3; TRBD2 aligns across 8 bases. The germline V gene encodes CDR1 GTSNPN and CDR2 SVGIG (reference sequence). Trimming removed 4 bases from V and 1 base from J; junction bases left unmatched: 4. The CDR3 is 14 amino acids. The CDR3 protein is CAWTPGGGTDTQYF. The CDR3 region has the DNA TGTGCCTGGACTCCGGGGGGGGGCACAGATACGCAGTATTTT.

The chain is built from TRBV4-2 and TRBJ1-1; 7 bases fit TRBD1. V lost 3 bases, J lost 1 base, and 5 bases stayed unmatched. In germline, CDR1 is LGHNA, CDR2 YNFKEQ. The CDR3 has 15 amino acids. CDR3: CASSHAGGRNTEAFF. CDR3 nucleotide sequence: TGTGCCAGCAGCCATGCAGGGGGGCGGAACACTGAAGCTTTCTTT.

The CDR3 loop reads CASSFGGGGDTQYF. CDR3 nucleotides: TGTGCCAGCAGTTTTGGGGGGGGTGGGGATACGCAGTATTTT. The chain employs TRBV27 and TRBJ2-3; 7 bases are shared with TRBD2. This CDR3 comprises 14 residues. Germline V gives CDR1 MNHEY, CDR2 SMNVEV (reference sequence). Trimming cost V 3 bases and J 6 bases; bases outside gene matches: 6.